These 15 T cell receptor beta chains share one sample of origin, sequenced in a study of a mutant IDH1 vaccine in newly diagnosed glioma. Antigens of these TCRs are unknown. Some clones are missing from TCRdb's copy, which holds only in-frame ones; the method was immunoSEQ multiplex PCR. The sample contains approximately 34,000 clones, roughly nine tenths of which appear only once. Noted time point: week 47, end of study. Vaccinated patients received 300 ug of mutant IDH1 20-mer peptide per dose, with topical imiquimod. The starting material was PBMCs, obtained from a glioma patient whose treatment included an IDH1 peptide vaccine. The receptor source for this set is a man aged 35 to 55 with glioma.

This clone came up once. The chain has TRBV27 and TRBJ1-2; possibly TRBD1 for D (5 bases). Trimming took 4 bases from V and 8 from J, leaving 14 bases between them. Per germline, CDR1 MNHEY and CDR2 SMNVEV (reference sequence). The CDR3 totals 13 residues. Written as DNA, the CDR3 is TGTGCCAGCAGTTGGGTGGGGGGTGGAGGCTACACCTTC. As protein: CASSWVGGGGYTF.

The chain is built from TRBV18 and TRBJ2-1, with TRBD1 matching over 7 bases. Germline CDR1 KGHSH, CDR2 LQKENI. This CDR3 region has 17 residues. J gave up 0 bases and V 2 bases, and 7 bases lay outside the gene matches. CDR3 residues: CASSPIYRDSSYNEQFF. The CDR3 DNA sequence: TGTGCCAGCTCACCAATCTATCGGGACAGCTCCTACAATGAGCAGTTCTTC.

The chain employs TRBV18 and TRBJ1-2, with D perhaps TRBD1 (5 bases). Germline CDR1 and CDR2: KGHSH and LQKENI. V gave up 2 bases and J gave up 2 bases, with 15 bases separating them. This CDR3 comprises 16 residues. DNA of the CDR3: TGTGCCAGCTCACCATATACCGGGACGGTCAACTATGGCTACACCTTC. It specifies CASSPYTGTVNYGYTF. Variable domain in full (rest from reference TRBV18 and TRBJ1-2): NAGVMQNPRHLVRRRGQEARLRCSPMKGHSHVYWYRQLPEEGLKFMVYLQKENIIDESGMPKERFSAEFPKEGPSILRIQQVVRGDSAAYFCASSPYTGTVNYGYTFGSGTRLTVV.

The V gene is TRBV30, the J gene TRBJ2-3; D remains unclear. Trimming stripped 0 bases from V and 3 bases from J, with 19 bases between. This CDR3 has 17 amino acids. Germline V gene lookup returns CDR1 GTSNPN and CDR2 SVGIG (reference sequence). CDR3 sequence (DNA): TGTGCCTGGAGTGTACCACGCAGGTCCCGTTTAACAGATACGCAGTATTTT. It encodes CAWSVPRRSRLTDTQYF.

V and J are TRBV30 and TRBJ2-2; D uncertain. CDR1 is GTSNPN and CDR2 is SVGIG in the germline V gene (reference sequence). V gave up 4 bases and J gave up 5 bases, with 17 bases separating them. The length of the CDR3 is 15 residues. The CDR3 protein is CAWKGRQLLTGELFF. Written as DNA, the CDR3 is TGTGCCTGGAAGGGAAGGCAGCTCCTAACCGGGGAGCTGTTTTTT.

This chain connects TRBV7-9 to TRBJ1-4; no clear D gene. The CDR3 runs 14 residues. Germline V lookup: CDR1 SEHNR, CDR2 FQNEAQ (reference sequence). Trimming removed 0 bases from V and 5 bases from J, with 7 bases in between. CDR3 nucleotide sequence: TGTGCCAGCAGCTTAGCCGGCGGGAATGAAAAACTGTTTTTT. Its protein product is CASSLAGGNEKLFF. The full variable domain, in which reference TRBV7-9 and TRBJ1-4 provide the parts outside the CDR3, is DTGVSQNPRHKITKRGQNVTFRCDPISEHNRLYWYRQTLGQGPEFLTYFQNEAQLEKSRLLSDRFSAERPKGSFSTLEIQRTEQGDSAMYLCASSLAGGNEKLFFGSGTQLSVL.

A few counts support this clone. The J gene is TRBJ2-7, the V gene TRBV6-5, with D possibly being TRBD1 or TRBD2 (5 bases each). Trimming shortened V by 8 bases and J by 2 bases, and 13 bases separated the two germline ends. This CDR3 has 13 amino acids. Germline CDR1 is MNHEY and CDR2 is SVGAGI. CDR3: CASESGTTYEQYF. The CDR3 coding sequence is TGTGCCAGCGAATCCGGGACCACCTACGAGCAGTACTTC.

The rearrangement uses TRBV5-4 and TRBJ1-2; 8 bases map to TRBD1. CDR1 is SGHNT and CDR2 is YYREEE in the germline V gene (reference sequence). Trimming cost V 0 bases and J 2 bases; bases outside gene matches: 0. The CDR3 has 14 residues. The CDR3 loop reads CASSLGDRNYGYTF. CDR3 coding DNA: TGTGCCAGCAGCTTGGGGGACAGGAACTATGGCTACACCTTC.

The chain has TRBV6-1 and TRBJ2-5; the D gene could be TRBD1 or TRBD2 (6 bases each). V gave up 4 bases and J gave up 2 bases, with 14 bases separating them. The CDR3 length is 15 residues. Germline CDR1 MNHNS, CDR2 SASEGT. The CDR3 DNA sequence: TGTGCCAGCAGTGCCTCAACAGGGAGGCAAGAGACCCAGTACTTC. Its translation is CASSASTGRQETQYF.

V usage is TRBV28 and J usage is TRBJ1-1; TRBD1 is a possible D gene (6 bases). Trimming took off 6 bases at V and 9 bases at J, with 17 bases between the two ends. The CDR3 spans 13 residues. Per the germline V gene, CDR1 is MDHEN and CDR2 is SYDVKM. CDR3 DNA sequence: TGTGCCAGCAGCCTCTACACGGGGGGCAAAGCTTTCTTT. Protein: CASSLYTGGKAFF. Complete variable domain (other parts from reference TRBV28 and TRBJ1-1): DVKVTQSSRYLVKRTGEKVFLECVQDMDHENMFWYRQDPGLGLRLIYFSYDVKMKEKGDIPEGYSVSREKKERFSLILESASTNQTSMYLCASSLYTGGKAFFGQGTRLTVV.

The V gene is TRBV14, the J gene TRBJ1-1; D not certain. The V gene lost 2 bases and the J gene lost 3 bases, with 13 bases spanning the gap. Germline V CDR1 and CDR2: SGHDN, FVKESK. The CDR3 runs to 15 residues. In nucleotides, the CDR3 is TGTGCCAGCAGCCAAACAGTGTGGATCGACACTGAAGCTTTCTTT. This sequence encodes CASSQTVWIDTEAFF. Complete variable domain (other parts from reference TRBV14 and TRBJ1-1): EAGVTQFPSHSVIEKGQTVTLRCDPISGHDNLYWYRRVMGKEIKFLLHFVKESKQDESGMPNNRFLAERTGGTYSTLKVQPAELEDSGVYFCASSQTVWIDTEAFFGQGTRLTVV.

CDR3 protein: CASSIGGTSGANVLTF. The CDR3 region has the DNA TGTGCCAGTAGTATAGGAGGGACCTCTGGGGCCAACGTCCTGACTTTC. The V and J genes are TRBV19 and TRBJ2-6, with D perhaps given as TRBD1 or TRBD2 (5 bases each). CDR1 and CDR2 (germline): LNHDA, SQIVND (reference sequence). This CDR3 is built from 16 residues. V was trimmed by 1 base and J by 0 bases, leaving 7 bases between them.

The chain couples TRBV5-6 to TRBJ1-1, with a weak D call TRBD1 (6 bases). This CDR3 spans 15 amino acids. Trimming stripped 4 bases from V and 0 bases from J, with 13 bases between. CDR1 is SGHDT and CDR2 is YYEEEE in the germline V gene. The CDR3 nucleotides read TGTGCCAGCAGCGGATACAGGGTTATGAACACTGAAGCTTTCTTT. Its translation is CASSGYRVMNTEAFF.

The chain recombines TRBV6-1 with TRBJ1-1; TRBD1 might be the D (5 bases). Trimming stripped 7 bases from V and 8 bases from J, with 11 bases between. The CDR3 covers 11 residues. Germline V gene lookup returns CDR1 MNHNS and CDR2 SASEGT. The CDR3 is CASNRQSEAFF. CDR3 nucleotides: TGTGCCAGCAACCGACAGTCCGAAGCTTTCTTT.

The chain carries TRBV6-1 and TRBJ2-1, with D perhaps matching TRBD1 (5 bases). Germline V lookup: CDR1 MNHNS, CDR2 SASEGT. CDR3 length: 16 amino acids. The V and J ends lost 1 base and 7 bases respectively, with 17 bases between them. CDR3: CASSEVGFGQGNEQFF. In nucleotides, the CDR3 is TGTGCCAGCAGTGAAGTTGGTTTCGGGCAGGGAAATGAGCAGTTCTTC.